Below, 6 T cell receptor beta chains from the same sample are listed, as sequenced in a study of shared clonotypes between healthy human individuals. The data were produced by immunoSEQ multiplex PCR, yet TCRdb's version contains in-frame clones alone and is incomplete. The sample holds some 580,000 clones, 97% seen once. Sequencing used naive CD4+ T cells sorted from blood. The subset here: CD45RA+ positively selected. All receptors derive from a woman in her 30s in good health.

V and J are TRBV28 and TRBJ2-2, with D perhaps TRBD1 (5 bases). The V end was cut by 0 bases, the J end by 8 bases, with 10 bases between. Per germline, CDR1 MDHEN and CDR2 SYDVKM. The CDR3 totals 14 residues. This CDR3 is CASSLWDTTGELFF. The CDR3 DNA is TGTGCCAGCAGTTTATGGGACACGACAGGGGAGCTGTTTTTT.

This rearrangement joins TRBV6-1 to TRBJ1-1, with D tentatively TRBD1 (6 bases). The CDR3 has 13 amino acids. Per the germline V gene, CDR1 is MNHNS and CDR2 is SASEGT. Trimming removed 10 bases from V and 4 bases from J, with 16 bases in between. The CDR3 loop is CATQSGGPTEAFF. The CDR3 DNA reads TGTGCCACCCAATCGGGGGGCCCCACTGAAGCTTTCTTT.

V usage is TRBV5-4 and J usage is TRBJ1-1; TRBD1 agrees at 8 bases. CDR3 length: 15 amino acids. The J segment lost 10 bases and the V segment lost 0 bases, leaving 11 bases of the junction unmatched. In germline, CDR1 is SGHNT, CDR2 YYREEE (reference sequence). The CDR3, as DNA: TGTGCCAGCAGCTTGGAACAGCGACAGGGGATCGGAGCTTTCTTT. Translation: CASSLEQRQGIGAFF.

V and J are TRBV2 and TRBJ2-3; TRBD2 aligns across 12 bases. Germline CDR1 reads SNHLY; CDR2 reads FYNNEI. The CDR3 is 17 amino acids. V shed 0 bases and J 5 bases; nucleotides not matched to a gene: 6. The CDR3 spells CASSEATTSGSLDTQYF. In DNA, the CDR3 is TGTGCCAGCAGTGAAGCGACGACTAGCGGGAGCTTAGATACGCAGTATTTT.

This rearrangement joins TRBV5-1 to TRBJ2-5; 7 nucleotides line up with TRBD2. Germline CDR1 and CDR2: SGHRS and YFSETQ. This CDR3 contains 15 residues. V shed 0 bases, J shed 4 bases, and the junction held 6 bases outside the gene matches. The DNA for the CDR3 is TGCGCCAGCAGCTTGGGGAGCGGGATAGGAGAGACCCAGTACTTC. Residues: CASSLGSGIGETQYF. The full variable domain, with the rest looked up from reference TRBV5-1 and TRBJ2-5, is KAGVTQTPRYLIKTRGQQVTLSCSPISGHRSVSWYQQTPGQGLQFLFEYFSETQRNKGNFPGRFSGRQFSNSRSEMNVSTLELGDSALYLCASSLGSGIGETQYFGPGTRLLVL.

The chain recombines TRBV19 with TRBJ2-3; TRBD2 matches 9 bases. Germline V gene data show CDR1 as LNHDA and CDR2 as SQIVND (reference sequence). The junction had 11 bases not matched to a gene; V was cut back by 5 bases and J by 2 bases. This CDR3 comprises 17 residues. The CDR3 is CASSGIAGARFTDTQYF. DNA for the CDR3: TGTGCCAGTAGTGGGATAGCGGGAGCCCGTTTCACAGATACGCAGTATTTT.